This entry lists 28 T cell receptor beta chains sequenced from one sample in a study of T cells in Graves' hyperthyroidism and ophthalmopathy (dated by TCRdb to about 2019). Libraries were built with multiplex PCR. TCRdb shows the sequencer as Illumina HiSeq 2000. Amplification of TCR beta CDR3 regions was carried out from RNA transcripts. The TCR CDR3 was subjected to a first round of RT-PCR using the HTBI primer set and the Qiagen OneStep RT-PCR kit. Using fastp trimming at Q25 and MiXCR clonotype assembly, TCRdb reanalyzed the public sequencing data and kept in-frame beta chains. Records with the same CDR3 protein are collapsed into one entry carrying the most frequent genes and DNA. This sample has roughly 200,000 distinct CDR3 sequences in its table, and about 16% of those were observed once. About 45% of the sample goes to the ten largest clones. Source material: blood. Receptors originate from a man in his forties with Graves' hyperthyroidism.

The chain uses TRBV15 and TRBJ2-1; D is possibly TRBD2 (6 bases). CDR1 and CDR2 (germline): LNHNV, YYDKDF (reference sequence). The CDR3 has 12 amino acids. Trimming stripped 2 bases from V and 9 bases from J, with 8 bases between. The CDR3 here is CATSRLGGEQFF. The CDR3 DNA sequence: TGTGCCACCAGCAGACTGGGGGGTGAGCAGTTCTTC.

At least ten counts were recorded for this clonotype. V is TRBV15 and J is TRBJ1-2; D gene uncertain. Germline CDR1 LNHNV, CDR2 YYDKDF (reference sequence). CDR3 length equals 14 residues. With 0 bases removed from V and 4 bases from J, the gap between germline ends came to 9 bases. CDR3 sequence: CATSRDLGVYGYTF. CDR3 coding DNA: TGTGCCACCAGCAGAGATCTAGGAGTCTATGGCTACACCTTC.

This clonotype was observed many times. V usage is TRBV3-1 and J usage is TRBJ1-2; D possibly corresponds to TRBD1 (5 bases). Germline V gene lookup returns CDR1 LGHDT and CDR2 YNNKEL (reference sequence). The V gene lost 2 bases and the J gene lost 12 bases, with 10 bases spanning the gap. CDR3 size: 11 residues. CDR3 in amino acids: CASSQQGGHTF. CDR3 in DNA: TGTGCCAGCAGCCAACAGGGAGGGCACACCTTC.

This clonotype showed up many times. This rearrangement joins TRBV6-1 to TRBJ1-3, with D maybe TRBD1 (5 bases). The CDR3 is 15 residues long. The V gene lost 3 bases and the J gene lost 0 bases, with 9 bases spanning the gap. CDR1 MNHNS and CDR2 SASEGT come from the germline V gene. Here the CDR3 DNA reads TGTGCCAGCAGTGACCCAGGGTTCTCTGGAAACACCATATATTTT. Translating gives CASSDPGFSGNTIYF.

This clonotype was counted between two and nine times. This chain connects TRBV19 to TRBJ2-7, with D maybe TRBD1 (6 bases). With 5 bases removed from V and 3 bases from J, the gap between germline ends came to 14 bases. Germline V lookup: CDR1 LNHDA, CDR2 SQIVND (reference sequence). This CDR3 contains 14 residues. CDR3 sequence reads: CASSPTDSSYEQYF. CDR3 sequence (DNA): TGTGCCAGTAGTCCTACGGACAGCAGCTACGAGCAGTACTTC.

There are many counts of this clonotype. The gene calls are TRBV6-1 and TRBJ2-2; D possibly corresponds to TRBD2 (7 bases). CDR3 length equals 16 residues. Trimming shortened V by 5 bases and J by 5 bases, and 18 bases separated the two germline ends. Germline CDR1 is MNHNS and CDR2 is SASEGT. CDR3 DNA: TGTGCCAGCAGTATGGAGGCGGGGGCTGGAACCGGGGAGCTGTTTTTT. Its translation is CASSMEAGAGTGELFF.

The J gene is TRBJ2-3, the V gene TRBV28; D unresolved. The CDR3 has 12 amino acids. V was shortened by 3 bases and J by 8 bases, with 9 bases between the two germline ends. Per the germline V gene, CDR1 is MDHEN and CDR2 is SYDVKM. The CDR3 spells CASSFRTSTQYF. The CDR3 DNA follows: TGTGCCAGCAGTTTCAGGACGTCTACGCAGTATTTT.

V gene TRBV7-9 combines with J gene TRBJ1-1; 7 nucleotides align to TRBD1. With V trimmed by 3 bases and J by 0 bases, 10 bases remained unmatched. The germline CDR1 and CDR2 sequences are SEHNR and FQNEAQ (reference sequence). CDR3 length: 17 residues. Here the CDR3 reads CASSLIMTGRMNTEAFF. CDR3 in DNA: TGTGCCAGCAGCTTGATCATGACAGGGAGGATGAACACTGAAGCTTTCTTT.

This clonotype was detected many times. The rearrangement links TRBV18 to TRBJ1-1; D is unclear. The V end was cut by 2 bases, the J end by 0 bases, with 7 bases between. The CDR3 totals 14 residues. Germline V lookup: CDR1 KGHSH, CDR2 LQKENI. The CDR3 nucleotides are TGTGCCAGCTCACCAGTTCGCCTGAACACTGAAGCTTTCTTT. This translates into CASSPVRLNTEAFF. Supplemented by reference TRBV18 and TRBJ1-1, the full variable domain reads NAGVMQNPRHLVRRRGQEARLRCSPMKGHSHVYWYRQLPEEGLKFMVYLQKENIIDESGMPKERFSAEFPKEGPSILRIQQVVRGDSAAYFCASSPVRLNTEAFFGQGTRLTVV.

V usage is TRBV18 and J usage is TRBJ1-1; D uncertain. Germline V gene data show CDR1 as KGHSH and CDR2 as LQKENI. The CDR3 covers 14 residues. Trimming removed 5 bases at V and 4 bases at J, with 14 bases between. The DNA for the CDR3 is TGTGCCAGCTCAGAGTCGTCTGGGAGCACTGAAGCTTTCTTT. Translation gives CASSESSGSTEAFF.

This clonotype was counted many times. J is TRBJ2-2 and V is TRBV5-1; D not resolved. Germline V gene sequence: CDR1 SGHRS, CDR2 YFSETQ. The CDR3 has 11 amino acids. V lost 7 bases to trimming and J lost 8 bases, with 9 bases between them. In DNA form, the CDR3 reads TGCGCCAGCCTGGAAGCGGGGGAGCTGTTTTTT. Amino acid sequence: CASLEAGELFF.

The rearrangement joins TRBV7-9 to TRBJ2-7, with TRBD1 matching 12 bases. The trim removed 5 bases at V and 0 bases at J, leaving 8 bases unmatched. The CDR3 is 17 residues long. Germline V gives CDR1 SEHNR, CDR2 FQNEAQ (reference sequence). Written as DNA, the CDR3 is TGTGCCAGCAGCGGATACCCGGGACAGGGGGCCTCCTACGAGCAGTACTTC. This encodes CASSGYPGQGASYEQYF.

This clonotype was detected only a few times. The chain is built from TRBV15 and TRBJ1-1; no clear D gene. V dropped 0 bases and J dropped 8 bases, with 10 bases sitting between them. The CDR3 spans 13 residues. Per the germline V gene, CDR1 is LNHNV and CDR2 is YYDKDF (reference sequence). The CDR3 DNA sequence: TGTGCCACCAGCAGAGATATTGGCAGGGAAGCTTTCTTT. Encoded protein: CATSRDIGREAFF.

This clonotype was seen at least ten times. The chain employs TRBV20-1 and TRBJ1-3, with D possibly being TRBD1 (5 bases). The germline gives CDR1 DFQATT, CDR2 SNEGSKA (reference sequence). CDR3 length: 12 residues. Trimming took 6 bases from V and 1 from J, leaving 7 bases between them. The CDR3 DNA sequence: TGCAGTGCGGACACGTCTGGAAACACCATATATTTT. It encodes CSADTSGNTIYF.

This clonotype occurred a few times. It may be a read error: a sequence one base away is much more abundant. The CDR3 loop reads CAGSSPSGTPNTGELFF. The CDR3 DNA reads TGTGCCGGCAGTTCTCCTAGCGGGACCCCGAACACCGGGGAGCTGTTTTTT. The chain has TRBV12-3 or TRBV12-4 and TRBJ2-2, with 9 bases fitting TRBD2. The length of the CDR3 is 17 residues.

This clonotype showed up many times. The chain is built from TRBV3-1 and TRBJ1-1; no clear D gene. Trimming left V 1 base short and J 4 bases short, with 4 bases between. The CDR3 is 12 residues long. The V gene's germline CDR1 is LGHDT and CDR2 YNNKEL (reference sequence). The CDR3 coding sequence is TGTGCCAGCAGCCAAGGTCCCACTGAAGCTTTCTTT. Translated: CASSQGPTEAFF.

The chain recombines TRBV7-3 with TRBJ2-1; D is ambiguous. CDR1 is SGHTA, CDR2 FQGTGA, per germline. There are 14 residues in the CDR3. Trimming took 5 bases from V and 7 from J, leaving 15 bases between them. CDR3 region: CASSQQSVANEQFF. The DNA for the CDR3 is TGTGCCAGCAGCCAACAGTCGGTTGCTAATGAGCAGTTCTTC.

This clonotype was counted at least ten times. V and J are TRBV7-2 and TRBJ2-5; 10 nucleotides align to TRBD2. J was trimmed by 1 base and V by 3 bases; bases with no gene match: 2. CDR1 and CDR2 (germline): SGHTA, FQGNSA. The CDR3 totals 15 residues. The CDR3 bases are TGTGCCAGCAGCTTGCCTAGCGGGGGCCAAGAGACCCAGTACTTC. Translating it yields CASSLPSGGQETQYF.

This clonotype was seen ten or more times. V and J are TRBV18 and TRBJ1-3; a possible D gene is TRBD1 (5 bases). The CDR3 is made up of 15 amino acids. With 0 bases removed from V and 4 bases from J, the gap between germline ends came to 10 bases. The germline CDR1 and CDR2 sequences are KGHSH and LQKENI. CDR3 DNA sequence: TGTGCCAGCTCACCACCGGCAGGGTTCGGAAACACCATATATTTT. This sequence encodes CASSPPAGFGNTIYF. The variable domain in full, completed from reference TRBV18 and TRBJ1-3, reads NAGVMQNPRHLVRRRGQEARLRCSPMKGHSHVYWYRQLPEEGLKFMVYLQKENIIDESGMPKERFSAEFPKEGPSILRIQQVVRGDSAAYFCASSPPAGFGNTIYFGEGSWLTVV.

A few counts support this clonotype. The chain uses TRBV4-2 and TRBJ2-1, with TRBD1 matching 11 bases. CDR1 is LGHNA and CDR2 is YNFKEQ in the germline V gene. The CDR3 consists of 17 residues. The junction had 12 bases not matched to a gene; V was cut back by 2 bases and J by 9 bases. CDR3: CASSQIFPGQGGFEQFF. The CDR3 DNA follows: TGTGCCAGCAGCCAAATCTTTCCGGGACAGGGGGGTTTTGAGCAGTTCTTC.

The chain joins TRBV12-3 or TRBV12-4 to TRBJ1-2; D uncertain. Trimming removed 2 bases from V and 2 bases from J, with 9 bases in between. The CDR3 is 14 amino acids. The CDR3 DNA reads TGTGCCAGCAGTTTATGGTCCGGGAACTATGGCTACACCTTC. It codes for CASSLWSGNYGYTF.

The rearrangement joins TRBV2 to TRBJ2-3; TRBD1 matches 7 bases. The junction had 11 bases not matched to a gene; V was cut back by 6 bases and J by 2 bases. The CDR3 loop spans 16 amino acids. The V gene's germline CDR1 is SNHLY and CDR2 FYNNEI. The CDR3 spells CASRDIPGQNTDTQYF. CDR3 bases: TGTGCCAGCAGAGACATACCGGGACAGAACACAGATACGCAGTATTTT.

Of note for this clonotype: Given a much more abundant clone one base away, this may be a read error. The J gene is TRBJ1-2, the V gene TRBV3-1; D ambiguous. From germline, CDR1 is LGHDT and CDR2 YNNKEL (reference sequence). The CDR3 extends over 14 amino acids. Trimming took off 0 bases at V and 4 bases at J, with 9 bases between the two ends. The CDR3 spells CASSQEEWSYGYTF. The CDR3 DNA follows: TGTGCCAGCAGCCAAGAAGAATGGAGCTATGGCTACACCTTC.

There are many counts of this clonotype. This sequence joins TRBV5-1 and TRBJ1-1; D is perhaps TRBD1 (6 bases). Looked up from germline, CDR1 is SGHRS and CDR2 is YFSETQ. The CDR3 is 13 amino acids. Trimming took 4 bases from V and 7 from J, leaving 14 bases between them. CDR3 DNA sequence: TGCGCCAGCAGCGGCGGGGGGCGCGGTGAAGCTTTCTTT. It encodes CASSGGGRGEAFF.

A remark on this clonotype: Given a much more abundant clone one base away, this may be a read error. CDR3 in amino acids: CASSGAGRNEQFF. CDR3 nucleotide sequence: TGTGCCAGCAGTGGGGCAGGGAGGAATGAGCAGTTCTTC. J is TRBJ2-1 and V is TRBV27; TRBD2 might be the D (6 bases). CDR3 length: 13 residues. V lost 5 bases and J lost 7, with 12 bases in between. Germline V gives CDR1 MNHEY, CDR2 SMNVEV (reference sequence).

This clonotype was detected ten times or more. CDR3 amino acids: CASSLDGVRGELFF. The DNA for the CDR3 is TGTGCCAGCAGCCTAGACGGGGTTCGAGGGGAGCTGTTTTTT. The rearrangement uses TRBV2 and TRBJ2-2; TRBD2 might be the D (5 bases). V lost 6 bases, J lost 8 bases, and 16 bases lay in between. The CDR3 has 14 amino acids. CDR1 is SNHLY, CDR2 FYNNEI, per germline.

CDR3 in DNA: TGTGCCAGCAGCTACGACAGGGTACCTGGGGCCAACGTCCTGACTTTC. Amino acid sequence: CASSYDRVPGANVLTF. This sequence joins TRBV3-1 and TRBJ2-6; 7 bases align to TRBD1. The germline gives CDR1 LGHDT, CDR2 YNNKEL (reference sequence). The CDR3 sequence is 16 residues long. The V segment lost 5 bases and the J segment 2 bases; nucleotides outside the gene matches: 6.

This clonotype was recorded at least ten times. The chain has TRBV5-6 and TRBJ2-7, with a tentative D call TRBD1 (6 bases). The CDR3 sequence is 14 residues long. Trimming removed 3 bases at V and 2 bases at J, with 12 bases between. Germline V gene sequence: CDR1 SGHDT, CDR2 YYEEEE. The CDR3, as DNA: TGTGCCAGCAGCTCCAGGACAGTGCCCTACGAGCAGTACTTC. As protein: CASSSRTVPYEQYF.